The 9 T cell receptor beta chains below come from one sample, sequenced in a study of CD4 T cells in relation to SARS-CoV-2 and coronaviruses. No antigen has been assigned to these receptors. Before the COVID-19 pandemic, during about 2010-2019, CD4+ T cells were taken from unexposed donors. After roughly 9 days of culture, CD4+ T cells were isolated. TCRdb keeps only in-frame clones here, not all; method: immunoSEQ multiplex PCR. The sample contains just under 30,000 clones, roughly 70% of which appear only once. The sequencing input was CD4+ T cells from PBMCs, cultured in vitro. The source of these receptors is a human donor in good health.

The J gene is TRBJ1-3, the V gene TRBV5-5; possibly TRBD1 for D (5 bases). The CDR3 length is 17 residues. Germline CDR1 is SGHKS and CDR2 is YYEKEE (reference sequence). V dropped 3 bases and J dropped 0 bases, with 16 bases sitting between them. CDR3 DNA: TGTGCCAGCAGCTGGGGGTCGGGGGGGAACTCTGGAAACACCATATATTTT. Its translation is CASSWGSGGNSGNTIYF.

This clone has a single count. This chain connects TRBV10-3 to TRBJ2-7; D not resolved. The ends were cut back, 2 bases at V and 2 bases at J, with 4 bases in the middle. CDR1 ENHRY and CDR2 SYGVKD come from the germline V gene. The CDR3 sequence is 12 residues long. Here the CDR3 reads CAISEVAYEQYF. CDR3 nucleotides: TGTGCCATCAGTGAGGTAGCCTACGAGCAGTACTTC.

A single count supports this clone. The chain's CDR3 is CASPNRYNEQFF. The CDR3, as DNA: TGTGCCAGCCCGAACAGGTACAATGAGCAGTTCTTC. The gene calls are TRBV6-5 and TRBJ2-1; tentatively, D is TRBD1 (5 bases). There are 12 residues in the CDR3. Germline V gene sequence: CDR1 MNHEY, CDR2 SVGAGI. Trimming removed 8 bases at V and 4 bases at J, with 9 bases between.

The chain couples TRBV9 to TRBJ2-3, with TRBD2 as a possible D gene (6 bases). The CDR3 extends over 16 amino acids. V was clipped by 0 bases and J by 2 bases, with 13 bases between them. Germline V lookup: CDR1 SGDLS, CDR2 YYNGEE. CDR3 protein: CASSVVLARDTDTQYF. In nucleotides, the CDR3 is TGTGCCAGCAGCGTAGTCCTAGCGAGAGACACAGATACGCAGTATTTT. Together with reference TRBV9 and TRBJ2-3, the CDR3 gives the full variable domain: DSGVTQTPKHLITATGQRVTLRCSPRSGDLSVYWYQQSLDQGLQFLIQYYNGEERAKGNILERFSAQQFPDLHSELNLSSLELGDSALYFCASSVVLARDTDTQYFGPGTRLTVL.

The chain joins TRBV7-8 to TRBJ2-5, with a tentative D call TRBD1 (5 bases). Trimming removed 5 bases from V and 5 bases from J, with 15 bases in between. CDR3 length: 14 residues. The germline CDR1 and CDR2 sequences are SGHVS and FQNEAQ. CDR3 residues: CASSPRDRSETQYF. DNA of the CDR3: TGTGCCAGCAGCCCCAGGGATAGGTCGGAGACCCAGTACTTC.

A few counts support this clone. This chain links TRBV27 with TRBJ2-2, with 11 bases fitting TRBD1. Trimming at V came to 4 bases and at J to 3 bases, leaving 1 base not matched to a gene. In germline, CDR1 is MNHEY, CDR2 SMNVEV (reference sequence). There are 15 residues in the CDR3. The CDR3 loop reads CASSWTGGYTGELFF. CDR3 bases: TGTGCCAGCAGTTGGACAGGGGGCTACACCGGGGAGCTGTTTTTT.

The rearrangement joins TRBV28 to TRBJ1-1, with 10 bases lining up with TRBD1. CDR1 is MDHEN, CDR2 SYDVKM, per germline. After removal of 4 bases from V and 9 bases from J, the junction contained 14 bases not matched to a gene. The CDR3 covers 16 residues. The CDR3 DNA follows: TGTGCCAGCAGTTCCGGATCCACCGGACAGGGGGTAAAAGCTTTCTTT. Translated: CASSSGSTGQGVKAFF.

V is TRBV28 and J is TRBJ1-2; D gene unclear. The V gene's germline CDR1 is MDHEN and CDR2 SYDVKM. The CDR3 spans 13 residues. The V gene lost 6 bases and the J gene lost 3 bases, with 11 bases spanning the gap. CDR3 protein: CASRGGLHYGYTF. Here the CDR3 DNA reads TGTGCCAGCAGAGGAGGTCTCCACTATGGCTACACCTTC.

The chain couples TRBV30 to TRBJ1-2; TRBD1 might be the D (5 bases). Germline V gene lookup returns CDR1 GTSNPN and CDR2 SVGIG (reference sequence). The CDR3 is made up of 15 amino acids. The V and J ends lost 0 bases and 5 bases respectively, with 16 bases between them. As DNA, the CDR3 is TGTGCCTGGAGTGTACTGCCCAGGGAATCATATGGCTACACCTTC. Translation: CAWSVLPRESYGYTF. Complete variable domain (other parts from reference TRBV30 and TRBJ1-2): SQTIHQWPATLVQPVGSPLSLECTVEGTSNPNLYWYRQAAGRGLQLLFYSVGIGQISSEVPQNLSASRPQDRQFILSSKKLLLSDSGFYLCAWSVLPRESYGYTFGSGTRLTVV.